This entry lists 16 T cell receptor beta chains sequenced from one sample in a study of T-cell reconstitution after alpha-beta-depleted transplantation in children. Construction of the TCRbeta library involved unique molecular identifiers. TCRdb itself ran the PCR reads through MiXCR, one entry per CDR3 protein. The data hold about 460,000 distinct CDR3 sequences, with approximately 10% observed a single time. The sequencing here drew on PBMCs, mostly from graft donor cells, taken 180 days after TCRalphabeta/CD19-depleted stem cell transplant. These receptor sequences come from a female patient aged 2-15 years who had a stem cell transplant for aplastic anemia, so the T cells may come from the graft donor.

V is TRBV11-1 and J is TRBJ1-2; D gene uncertain. Germline-derived CDR1 and CDR2 are SGHAT and FQDESV (reference sequence). This CDR3 is 15 amino acids long. V lost 5 bases to trimming and J lost 6 bases, with 19 bases between them. CDR3 loop: CASSRHELERDGYTF. CDR3 DNA sequence: TGTGCCAGCAGCCGACACGAACTCGAAAGGGATGGCTACACCTTC.

The V and J genes are TRBV29-1 and TRBJ2-6; D might be TRBD2 (5 bases). V was shortened by 0 bases and J by 0 bases, with 6 bases between the two germline ends. The CDR3 extends over 15 amino acids. Germline CDR1 SQVTM, CDR2 ANQGSEA. In DNA, the CDR3 is TGCAGCGTTGAAGATCGGGGCTCTGGGGCCAACGTCCTGACTTTC. Its translation: CSVEDRGSGANVLTF.

This clonotype was seen many times. The rearrangement uses TRBV29-1 and TRBJ1-2; no clear D. The CDR3 consists of 10 residues. Germline loops: CDR1 SQVTM, CDR2 ANQGSEA. Trimming stripped 2 bases from V and 8 bases from J, with 6 bases between. CDR3 protein: CSVERRGYTF. For the CDR3, the DNA is TGCAGCGTTGAACGGAGAGGCTACACCTTC.

Only a few counts were recorded for this clonotype. V usage is TRBV11-2 and J usage is TRBJ1-6, with D tentatively TRBD1 (6 bases). This CDR3 is built from 16 residues. Germline CDR1 SGHAT, CDR2 FQNNGV. Deletions cut 5 bases from V and 5 bases from J, with 16 bases between. CDR3 sequence: CASSPRGGRDNSPLHF. The CDR3 DNA sequence: TGTGCCAGCAGCCCCCGAGGGGGGCGCGATAATTCACCCCTCCACTTT. Complete variable domain (other parts from reference TRBV11-2 and TRBJ1-6): EAGVAQSPRYKIIEKRQSVAFWCNPISGHATLYWYQQILGQGPKLLIQFQNNGVVDDSQLPKDRFSAERLKGVDSTLKIQPAKLEDSAVYLCASSPRGGRDNSPLHFGNGTRLTVT.

This clonotype showed up just a few times. The V call is TRBV19, the J call TRBJ2-1; 9 bases map to TRBD1. This CDR3 contains 15 residues. V lost 3 bases, J lost 5 bases, and 5 bases stayed unmatched. Germline V CDR1 and CDR2: LNHDA, SQIVND (reference sequence). The CDR3 loop is CASSIGTGYNNEQFF. The CDR3, as DNA: TGTGCCAGTAGTATCGGGACAGGGTACAACAATGAGCAGTTCTTC.

This clonotype appeared many times. The genes are TRBV29-1 and TRBJ2-1; 9 bases map to TRBD2. Germline CDR1 SQVTM, CDR2 ANQGSEA. V lost 7 bases and J lost 6; bases outside the gene matches: 10. The CDR3 has 14 residues. This CDR3 reads CSATSGRTRNEQFF. The CDR3 coding sequence is TGCAGCGCTACGAGCGGGAGGACCCGCAATGAGCAGTTCTTC.

This clonotype was detected many times. The gene calls are TRBV11-2 and TRBJ2-7, with D uncertain. The CDR3 is 18 residues long. V dropped 5 bases and J dropped 3 bases, with 26 bases sitting between them. Germline-derived CDR1 and CDR2 are SGHAT and FQNNGV. Here the CDR3 reads CASSPSWAPLARYYEQYV. CDR3 nucleotides: TGTGCCAGCAGCCCCTCCTGGGCCCCTCTTGCCCGCTACTACGAGCAGTACGTC.

This chain uses TRBV7-2 with TRBJ2-1; TRBD2 matches at 11 bases. V lost 5 bases, J lost 3 bases, and 6 bases stayed unmatched. The germline gives CDR1 SGHTA, CDR2 FQGNSA. The CDR3 is made up of 16 amino acids. CDR3 sequence: CASSPSSGRIYNEQFF. CDR3 coding DNA: TGTGCCAGCAGCCCATCTAGCGGGAGGATCTACAATGAGCAGTTCTTC.

J is TRBJ2-7 and V is TRBV20-1; 10 nucleotides match TRBD1. The length of the CDR3 is 13 residues. CDR1 is DFQATT and CDR2 is SNEGSKA in the germline V gene (reference sequence). After removal of 6 bases from V and 1 base from J, the junction contained 3 bases not matched to a gene. CDR3 in DNA: TGCAGTGCAGGGACAGGGGAGTCCTACGAGCAGTACTTC. This encodes CSAGTGESYEQYF.

This chain joins TRBV7-2 and TRBJ2-7; 13 positions agree with TRBD2. The germline gives CDR1 SGHTA, CDR2 FQGNSA. V lost 5 bases to trimming and J lost 6 bases; unmatched junction nucleotides: 4. This CDR3 comprises 14 residues. CDR3 sequence (DNA): TGTGCCAGCAGCCTTGGACTAGCGGGAGTCGAGCAGTACGTC. Its translation is CASSLGLAGVEQYV.

The J gene is TRBJ1-1, the V gene TRBV5-1; D remains unclear. V dropped 3 bases and J dropped 1 base, with 10 bases sitting between them. The germline V gene encodes CDR1 SGHRS and CDR2 YFSETQ. The CDR3 is 14 residues long. The CDR3 bases are TGCGCCAGCAGCTACGAAAGACAGAACACTGAAGCTTTCTTT. This gives the protein CASSYERQNTEAFF.

In its sample, this clonotype was seen a few times. The rearrangement links TRBV27 to TRBJ2-2, with unresolved D. Germline lookup yields CDR1 MNHEY and CDR2 SMNVEV (reference sequence). V lost 1 base, J lost 7 bases, and 7 bases lay in between. The CDR3 is 13 residues long. The CDR3 sequence: CASSLLGIGELFF. The CDR3 coding sequence is TGTGCCAGCAGTTTATTGGGGATCGGGGAGCTGTTTTTT.

V and J are TRBV20-1 and TRBJ2-4; D uncertain. V was pared by 0 bases and J by 3 bases, with 6 bases between. This CDR3 region has 13 residues. CDR1 DFQATT and CDR2 SNEGSKA come from the germline V gene (reference sequence). The CDR3 sequence: CSAREGNKNIQYF. The CDR3 region has the DNA TGCAGTGCTAGAGAGGGAAACAAAAACATTCAGTACTTC.

This clonotype was detected many times. V and J are TRBV10-3 and TRBJ2-2; D unresolved. The CDR3 is made up of 14 amino acids. V lost 7 bases and J lost 3, with 12 bases in between. Per the germline V gene, CDR1 is ENHRY and CDR2 is SYGVKD. CDR3 nucleotide sequence: TGTGCCATCATGGCAGGAGAGGACACCGGGGAGCTGTTTTTT. Amino acids: CAIMAGEDTGELFF.

This clonotype was counted a few times. The gene calls are TRBV12-5 and TRBJ2-3; D remains ambiguous. This CDR3 spans 12 amino acids. Trimming left V 6 bases short and J 2 bases short, with 6 bases between. Per the germline V gene, CDR1 is LGHNT and CDR2 is FRNRAP. CDR3 nucleotides: TGTGCTAGTGGCCTAACCACAGATACGCAGTATTTT. The encoded protein is CASGLTTDTQYF.

This chain connects TRBV27 to TRBJ1-1; D gene unclear. The CDR3 extends over 14 amino acids. The V end was cut by 11 bases, the J end by 0 bases, with 16 bases between. CDR1 is MNHEY, CDR2 SMNVEV, per germline (reference sequence). CDR3 bases: TGTGCCGTCTCTGCAGGCAACCTGAACACTGAAGCTTTCTTT. It encodes CAVSAGNLNTEAFF.